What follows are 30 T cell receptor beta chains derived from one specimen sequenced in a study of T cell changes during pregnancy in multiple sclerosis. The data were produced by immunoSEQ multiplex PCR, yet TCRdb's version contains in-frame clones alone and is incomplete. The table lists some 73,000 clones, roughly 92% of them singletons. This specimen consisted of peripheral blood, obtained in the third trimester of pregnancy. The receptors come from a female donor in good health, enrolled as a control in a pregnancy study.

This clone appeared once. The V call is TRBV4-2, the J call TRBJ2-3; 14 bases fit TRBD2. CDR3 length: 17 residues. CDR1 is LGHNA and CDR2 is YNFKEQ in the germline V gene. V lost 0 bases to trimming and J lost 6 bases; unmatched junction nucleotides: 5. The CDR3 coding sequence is TGTGCCAGCAGCCAAGACGGGACTAGCGGGAGTGGGGATACGCAGTATTTT. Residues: CASSQDGTSGSGDTQYF.

The CDR3, as DNA: TGCGCCAGCAGCCAACCGGACAGGGGTAGTGATGGCTACACCTTC. Translated: CASSQPDRGSDGYTF. The chain uses TRBV4-1 and TRBJ1-2; 9 nucleotides match TRBD1. Trimming at V came to 2 bases and at J to 6 bases, leaving 7 bases not matched to a gene. The CDR3 spans 15 residues. Germline CDR1 is MGHRA and CDR2 is YSYEKL.

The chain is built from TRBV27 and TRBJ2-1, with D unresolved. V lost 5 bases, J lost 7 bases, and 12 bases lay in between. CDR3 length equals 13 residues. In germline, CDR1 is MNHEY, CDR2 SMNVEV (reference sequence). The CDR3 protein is CASSPTEWNEQFF. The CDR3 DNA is TGTGCCAGCAGTCCCACGGAGTGGAATGAGCAGTTCTTC.

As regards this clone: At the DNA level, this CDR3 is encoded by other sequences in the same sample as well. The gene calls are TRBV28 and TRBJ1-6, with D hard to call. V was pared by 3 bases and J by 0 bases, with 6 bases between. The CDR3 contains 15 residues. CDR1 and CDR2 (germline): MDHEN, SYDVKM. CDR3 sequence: CASSLSSSYNSPLHF. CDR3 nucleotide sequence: TGTGCCAGCAGTTTGAGTAGCTCCTATAATTCACCCCTCCACTTT.

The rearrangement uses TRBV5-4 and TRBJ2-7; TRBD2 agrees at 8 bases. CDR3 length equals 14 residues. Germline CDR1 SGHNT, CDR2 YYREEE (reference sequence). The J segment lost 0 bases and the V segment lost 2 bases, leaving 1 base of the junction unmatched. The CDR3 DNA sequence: TGTGCCAGCAGCTTCGGGGGGGCCTCCTACGAGCAGTACTTC. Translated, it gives CASSFGGASYEQYF.

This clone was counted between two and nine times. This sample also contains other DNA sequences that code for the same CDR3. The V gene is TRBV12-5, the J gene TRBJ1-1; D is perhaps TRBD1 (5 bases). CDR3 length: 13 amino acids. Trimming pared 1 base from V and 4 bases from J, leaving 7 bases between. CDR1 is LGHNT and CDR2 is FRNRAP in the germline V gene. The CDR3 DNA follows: TGTGCTAGTGGTTTGGGGGGCGGCACTGAAGCTTTCTTT. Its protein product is CASGLGGGTEAFF.

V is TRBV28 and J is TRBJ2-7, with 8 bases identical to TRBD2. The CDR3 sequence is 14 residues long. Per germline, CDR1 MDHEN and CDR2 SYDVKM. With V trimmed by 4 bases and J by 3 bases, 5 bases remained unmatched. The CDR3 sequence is CASSSGGPGYEQYF. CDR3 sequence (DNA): TGTGCCAGCAGTTCGGGGGGGCCGGGCTACGAGCAGTACTTC.

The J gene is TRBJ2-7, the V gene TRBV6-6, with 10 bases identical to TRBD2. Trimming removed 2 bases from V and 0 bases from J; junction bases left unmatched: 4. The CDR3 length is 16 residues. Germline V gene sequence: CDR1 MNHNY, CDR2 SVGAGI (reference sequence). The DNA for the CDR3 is TGTGCCAGCAGTTACCCCCCTAGCGGGAGCTCCTACGAGCAGTACTTC. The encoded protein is CASSYPPSGSSYEQYF.

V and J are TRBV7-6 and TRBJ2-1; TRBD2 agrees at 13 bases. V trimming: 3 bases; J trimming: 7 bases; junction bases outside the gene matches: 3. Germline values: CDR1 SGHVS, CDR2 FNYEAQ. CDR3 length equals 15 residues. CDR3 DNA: TGTGCCAGCAGCTTCCGGACTAGCGGGGGAAATGAGCAGTTCTTC. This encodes CASSFRTSGGNEQFF.

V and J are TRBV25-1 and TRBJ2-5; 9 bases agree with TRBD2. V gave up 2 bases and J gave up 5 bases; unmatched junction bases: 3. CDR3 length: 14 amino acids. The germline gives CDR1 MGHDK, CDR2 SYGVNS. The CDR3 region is CASSESGRWETQYF. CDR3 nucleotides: TGTGCCAGCAGTGAAAGCGGGAGGTGGGAGACCCAGTACTTC.

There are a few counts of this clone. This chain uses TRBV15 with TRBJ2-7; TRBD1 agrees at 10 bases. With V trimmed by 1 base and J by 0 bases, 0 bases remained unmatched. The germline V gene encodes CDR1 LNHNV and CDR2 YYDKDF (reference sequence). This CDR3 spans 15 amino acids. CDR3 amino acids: CATSRGTGGSYEQYF. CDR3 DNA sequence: TGTGCCACCAGCAGAGGGACAGGGGGCTCCTACGAGCAGTACTTC.

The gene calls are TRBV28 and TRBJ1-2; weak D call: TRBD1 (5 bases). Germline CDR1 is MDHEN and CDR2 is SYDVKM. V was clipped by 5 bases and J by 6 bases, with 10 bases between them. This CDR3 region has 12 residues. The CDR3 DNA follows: TGTGCCAGCAGTCCAGGCAGGGATGGCTACACCTTC. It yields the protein CASSPGRDGYTF.

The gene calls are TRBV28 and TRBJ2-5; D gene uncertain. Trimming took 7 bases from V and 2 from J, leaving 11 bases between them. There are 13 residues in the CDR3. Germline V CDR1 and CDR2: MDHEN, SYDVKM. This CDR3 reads CASTEVGQETQYF. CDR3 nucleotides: TGTGCCAGCACTGAGGTCGGGCAAGAGACCCAGTACTTC.

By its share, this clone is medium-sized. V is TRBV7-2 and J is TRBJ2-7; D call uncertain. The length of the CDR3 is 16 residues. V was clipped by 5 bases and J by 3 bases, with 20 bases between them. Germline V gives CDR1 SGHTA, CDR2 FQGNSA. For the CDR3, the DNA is TGTGCCAGCAGCCCTCCCATCAGCGACCTCTTCTACGAGCAGTACTTC. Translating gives CASSPPISDLFYEQYF.

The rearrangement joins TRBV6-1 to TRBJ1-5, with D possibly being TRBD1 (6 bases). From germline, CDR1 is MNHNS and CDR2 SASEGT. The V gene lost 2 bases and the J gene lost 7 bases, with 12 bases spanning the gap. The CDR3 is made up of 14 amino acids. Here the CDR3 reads CASSELAGDQPQHF. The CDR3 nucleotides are TGTGCCAGCAGTGAATTGGCAGGGGACCAGCCCCAGCATTTT.

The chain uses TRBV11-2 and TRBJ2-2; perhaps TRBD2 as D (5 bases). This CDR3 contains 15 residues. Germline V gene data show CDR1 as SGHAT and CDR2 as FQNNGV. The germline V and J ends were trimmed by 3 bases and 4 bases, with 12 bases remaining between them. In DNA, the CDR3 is TGTGCCAGCAGCTTGGAACTAGTAGGCACCGGGGAGCTGTTTTTT. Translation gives CASSLELVGTGELFF. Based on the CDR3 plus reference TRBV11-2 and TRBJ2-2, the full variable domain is EAGVAQSPRYKIIEKRQSVAFWCNPISGHATLYWYQQILGQGPKLLIQFQNNGVVDDSQLPKDRFSAERLKGVDSTLKIQPAKLEDSAVYLCASSLELVGTGELFFGEGSRLTVL.

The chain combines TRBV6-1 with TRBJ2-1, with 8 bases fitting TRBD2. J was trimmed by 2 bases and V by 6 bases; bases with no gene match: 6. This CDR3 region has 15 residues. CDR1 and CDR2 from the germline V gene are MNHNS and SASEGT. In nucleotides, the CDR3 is TGTGCCAGCAGCTTGCGGGAGGCCCCCTACAATGAGCAGTTCTTC. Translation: CASSLREAPYNEQFF.

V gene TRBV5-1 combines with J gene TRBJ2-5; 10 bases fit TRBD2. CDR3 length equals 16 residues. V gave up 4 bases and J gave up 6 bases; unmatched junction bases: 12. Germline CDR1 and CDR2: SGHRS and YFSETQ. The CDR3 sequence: CASSRGETSGEKTQYF. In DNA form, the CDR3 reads TGCGCCAGCAGCCGAGGAGAAACTAGCGGGGAGAAGACCCAGTACTTC.

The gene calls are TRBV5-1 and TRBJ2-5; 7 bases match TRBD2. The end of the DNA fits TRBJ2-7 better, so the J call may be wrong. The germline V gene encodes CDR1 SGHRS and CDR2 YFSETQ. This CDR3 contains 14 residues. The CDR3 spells CASSLIERGYEQYF. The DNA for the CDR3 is TGCGCCAGCAGCCTGATCGAGCGGGGCTACGAGCAGTACTTC.

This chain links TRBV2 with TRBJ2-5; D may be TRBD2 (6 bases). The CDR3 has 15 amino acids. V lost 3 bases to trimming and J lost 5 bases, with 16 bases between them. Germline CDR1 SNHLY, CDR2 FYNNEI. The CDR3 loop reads CASSDPGLLGETQYF. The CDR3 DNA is TGTGCCAGCAGTGATCCGGGACTCTTGGGGGAGACCCAGTACTTC.

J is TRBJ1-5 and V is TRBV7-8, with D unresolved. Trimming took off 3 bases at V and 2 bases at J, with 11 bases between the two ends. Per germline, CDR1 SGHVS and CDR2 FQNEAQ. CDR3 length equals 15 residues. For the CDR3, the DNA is TGTGCCAGCAGCTTTGAGGCGATGGGCAATCAGCCCCAGCATTTT. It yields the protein CASSFEAMGNQPQHF.

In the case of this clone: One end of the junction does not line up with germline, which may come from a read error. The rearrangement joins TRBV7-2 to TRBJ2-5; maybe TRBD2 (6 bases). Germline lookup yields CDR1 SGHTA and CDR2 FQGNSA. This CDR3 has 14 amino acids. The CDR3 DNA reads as TGTGCTAGCAGCTTTTGGGCGGGACAAGAGACCCAGTACTTC. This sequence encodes CASSFWAGQETQYF.

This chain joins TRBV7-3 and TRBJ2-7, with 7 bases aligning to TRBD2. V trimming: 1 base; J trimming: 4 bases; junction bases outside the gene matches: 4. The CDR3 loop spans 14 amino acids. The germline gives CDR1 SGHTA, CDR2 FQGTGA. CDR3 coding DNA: TGTGCCAGCAGCTTAAGCGCGGGAGATTACGAGCAGTACTTC. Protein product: CASSLSAGDYEQYF.

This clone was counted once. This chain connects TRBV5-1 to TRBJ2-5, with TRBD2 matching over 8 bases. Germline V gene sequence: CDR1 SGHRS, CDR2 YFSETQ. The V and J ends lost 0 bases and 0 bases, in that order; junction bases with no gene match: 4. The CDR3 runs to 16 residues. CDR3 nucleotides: TGCGCCAGCAGCTTGGTCAGCGGGGGAAACCAAGAGACCCAGTACTTC. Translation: CASSLVSGGNQETQYF.

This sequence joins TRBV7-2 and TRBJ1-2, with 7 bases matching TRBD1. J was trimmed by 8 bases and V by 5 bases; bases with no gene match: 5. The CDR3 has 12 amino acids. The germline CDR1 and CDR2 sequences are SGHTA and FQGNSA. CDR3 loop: CASSATGVGYTF. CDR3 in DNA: TGTGCCAGCAGCGCCACAGGGGTGGGCTACACCTTC.

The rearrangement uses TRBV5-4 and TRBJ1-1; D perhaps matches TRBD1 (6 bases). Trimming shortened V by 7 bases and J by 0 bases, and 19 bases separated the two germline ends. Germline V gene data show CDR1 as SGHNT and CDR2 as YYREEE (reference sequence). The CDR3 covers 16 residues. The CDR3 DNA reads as TGTGCCAGCGGATTCGGGACAACATTTCTGAACACTGAAGCTTTCTTT. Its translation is CASGFGTTFLNTEAFF.

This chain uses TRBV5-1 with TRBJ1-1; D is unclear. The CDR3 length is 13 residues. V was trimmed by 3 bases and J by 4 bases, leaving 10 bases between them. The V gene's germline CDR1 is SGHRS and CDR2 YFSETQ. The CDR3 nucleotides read TGCGCCAGCAGCTCGCCCGCGGGCACTGAAGCTTTCTTT. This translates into CASSSPAGTEAFF.

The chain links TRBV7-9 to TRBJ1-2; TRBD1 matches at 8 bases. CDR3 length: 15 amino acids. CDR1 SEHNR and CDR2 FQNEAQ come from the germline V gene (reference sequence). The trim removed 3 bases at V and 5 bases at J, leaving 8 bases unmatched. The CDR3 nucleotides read TGTGCCAGCAGCTTTGGGGCAGGGGGCGTATATGGCTACACCTTC. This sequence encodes CASSFGAGGVYGYTF.

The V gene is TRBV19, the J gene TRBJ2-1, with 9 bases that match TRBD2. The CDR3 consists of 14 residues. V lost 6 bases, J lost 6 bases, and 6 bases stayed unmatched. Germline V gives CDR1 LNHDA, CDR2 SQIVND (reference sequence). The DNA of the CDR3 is TGTGCCAGTAGCAGACTAGCGGAAATCAATGAGCAGTTCTTC. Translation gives CASSRLAEINEQFF. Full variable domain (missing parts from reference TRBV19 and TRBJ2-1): DGGITQSPKYLFRKEGQNVTLSCEQNLNHDAMYWYRQDPGQGLRLIYYSQIVNDFQKGDIAEGYSVSREKKESFPLTVTSAQKNPTAFYLCASSRLAEINEQFFGPGTRLTVL.

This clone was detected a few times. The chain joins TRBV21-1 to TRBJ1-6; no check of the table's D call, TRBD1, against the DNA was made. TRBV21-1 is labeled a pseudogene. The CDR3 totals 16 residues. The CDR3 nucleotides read TGTGCCAGCAGCCCCCCAACAGGGATGCATAATTCACCCCTCCACTTT. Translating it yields CASSPPTGMHNSPLHF.